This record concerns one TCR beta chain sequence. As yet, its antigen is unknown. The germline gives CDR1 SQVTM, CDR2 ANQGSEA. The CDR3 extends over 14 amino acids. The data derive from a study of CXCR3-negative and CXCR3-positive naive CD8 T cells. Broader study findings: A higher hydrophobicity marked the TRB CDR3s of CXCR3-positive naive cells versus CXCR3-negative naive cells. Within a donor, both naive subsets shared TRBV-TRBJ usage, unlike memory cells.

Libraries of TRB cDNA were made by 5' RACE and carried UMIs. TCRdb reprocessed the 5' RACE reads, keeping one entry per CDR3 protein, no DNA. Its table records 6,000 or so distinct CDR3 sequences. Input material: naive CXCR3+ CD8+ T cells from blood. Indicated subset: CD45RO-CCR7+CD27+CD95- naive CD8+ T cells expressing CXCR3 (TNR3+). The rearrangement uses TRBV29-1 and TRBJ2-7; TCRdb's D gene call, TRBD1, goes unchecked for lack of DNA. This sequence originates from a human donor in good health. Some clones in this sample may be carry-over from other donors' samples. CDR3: CSVDVGRGTDEQYF.